The rows below give T cell receptor beta chains drawn from one sample of a study of OX40 agonist ivuxolimab in advanced cancers. Sequenced by immunoSEQ multiplex PCR; TCRdb stores in-frame clones only, minus some. The sample consists of approximately 45,000 clones, approximately 86% of them appearing once. The source material was CD4+ or CD8+ T cells sorted from blood, sampled in a trial of the OX40 agonist ivuxolimab. The receptors come from an adult with an advanced solid tumor such as melanoma, head and neck, liver or kidney cancer. Each CDR3 is given with its conserved first and last residue. A D gene is named only where the DNA matches it firmly. A clone size is listed for some rows: how often the clone was seen (once, few, many), or a class if it is expanded.

J: TRBJ2-1
V: TRBV27
size: .
D: .
DNA: TGTGCCAGCAGTTTGATGGCCGCCAATGAGCAGTTCTTC
CDR3: CASSLMAANEQFF

J: TRBJ2-1
V: TRBV29-1
size: .
D: .
DNA: TGCAGCGGCACGAGCTCCTACAATGAGCAGTTCTTC
CDR3: CSGTSSYNEQFF

J: TRBJ2-7
V: TRBV30
size: .
D: .
DNA: TGTGCCTGGAGTGTGGGGGGAGGGGGTTCCTACGAGCAGTACTTC
CDR3: CAWSVGGGGSYEQYF

J: TRBJ2-1
V: TRBV7-9
size: .
D: TRBD1
DNA: TGTGCCAGCAGCTTTCAGGGGGCGGAATACAATGAGCAGTTCTTC
CDR3: CASSFQGAEYNEQFF

J: TRBJ2-1
V: TRBV19
size: .
D: .
DNA: TGTGCCAGTAGTACAGGGCTTGAGCAGTTCTTC
CDR3: CASSTGLEQFF

J: TRBJ2-1
V: TRBV30
size: .
D: .
DNA: TGTGCCGTTGAAGGGGTCCTCGGAGAGCAGTTCTTC
CDR3: CAVEGVLGEQFF

J: TRBJ2-3
V: TRBV4-1
size: .
D: TRBD2
DNA: TGCGCCAGCAGCCAAGTGCTAGCGGCAGATACGCAGTATTTT
CDR3: CASSQVLAADTQYF

J: TRBJ2-1
V: TRBV10-3
size: .
D: TRBD2
DNA: TGTGCCATCAGTGAGTCGAAGCGGGATGGGCATGAGCAGTTCTTC
CDR3: CAISESKRDGHEQFF

J: TRBJ2-3
V: TRBV4-1
size: .
D: .
DNA: TGCGCCAGCAGCCAAGTCCCACAGGGAGATACGCAGTATTTT
CDR3: CASSQVPQGDTQYF

J: TRBJ2-1
V: TRBV4-3
size: .
D: .
DNA: TGCGCCAGCAGGACCGGTGCTGAGCAGTTCTTC
CDR3: CASRTGAEQFF

J: TRBJ2-7
V: TRBV29-1
size: .
D: TRBD1
DNA: TGCAGCGTTGAAGGGACAGGGGCCACATCCTACGAGCAGTACTTC
CDR3: CSVEGTGATSYEQYF

J: TRBJ2-1
V: TRBV4-1
size: .
D: .
DNA: TGCGCCAGCGCGGCGGCGGCAGCCTCCTACAATGAGCAGTTCTTC
CDR3: CASAAAAASYNEQFF

J: TRBJ1-5
V: TRBV19
size: .
D: TRBD1
DNA: TGTGCCAGTAGACGACAGGGAATTCAGGATCAGCCCCAGCATTTT
CDR3: CASRRQGIQDQPQHF

J: TRBJ1-1
V: TRBV9
size: few
D: .
DNA: TGTGCCAGCAGCGTACAGGGAGACACTGAAGCTTTCTTT
CDR3: CASSVQGDTEAFF

J: TRBJ1-1
V: TRBV11-2
size: .
D: .
DNA: TGTGCCAGCAGCTTTGGACAGCTTAACACTGAAGCTTTCTTT
CDR3: CASSFGQLNTEAFF

J: TRBJ1-2
V: TRBV6-5
size: .
D: .
DNA: TGTGCCAGCAGCCCCGGGACGGCTAACTATGGCTACACCTTC
CDR3: CASSPGTANYGYTF

J: TRBJ1-6
V: TRBV28
size: .
D: .
DNA: TGTGCCAGCAGCGTGGACCGTTTTGATTCACCCCTCCACTTT
CDR3: CASSVDRFDSPLHF

J: TRBJ1-1
V: TRBV4-3
size: .
D: .
DNA: TGCGCCAGCAGCCAAGACAGCTATCGTTCAGAAGCTTTCTTT
CDR3: CASSQDSYRSEAFF

J: TRBJ2-2
V: TRBV27
size: .
D: .
DNA: TGTGCCAGCACTCTGGGAGACACCGGGGAGCTGTTTTTT
CDR3: CASTLGDTGELFF

J: TRBJ1-2
V: TRBV7-6
size: .
D: .
DNA: TGTGCCAGCAGCTTACCAGGTTTATATGGCTACGCCTTC
CDR3: CASSLPGLYGYAF

J: TRBJ2-1
V: TRBV7-9
size: .
D: TRBD2
DNA: TGTGCCAGCCTCGGGTTGCGGGAGGGCTACAATGAGCAGTTCTTC
CDR3: CASLGLREGYNEQFF

J: TRBJ2-5
V: TRBV28
size: once
D: .
DNA: TGTGCCAGCAGTCCCCGTCTCGGGGACCAAGAGACCCAGTACTTC
CDR3: CASSPRLGDQETQYF

J: TRBJ1-1
V: TRBV4-1
size: .
D: .
DNA: TGCGCCAGCAGCCATAGTCCAGGGCAAAACACTGAAGCTTTCTTT
CDR3: CASSHSPGQNTEAFF

J: TRBJ2-5
V: TRBV2
size: .
D: TRBD2
DNA: TGTGCCAGCCACTCTCCGGGACTAGCGGGGGGCACTAAAGAGACCCAGTACTTC
CDR3: CASHSPGLAGGTKETQYF

J: TRBJ1-5
V: TRBV19
size: .
D: .
DNA: TGTGCCAGTAGTATCAGGGGCCCTTATCGTCAGCCCCAGCATTTT
CDR3: CASSIRGPYRQPQHF

J: TRBJ2-1
V: TRBV7-9
size: .
D: .
DNA: TGTGCCAGCAGCTGGGGGTGGGGGATCACCTACAATGAGCAGTTCTTC
CDR3: CASSWGWGITYNEQFF

J: TRBJ1-6
V: TRBV7-2
size: once
D: TRBD1
DNA: TGTGCCAGCAGCTTAGGCTGGACAGGGGGCAGGTATAATTCACCCCTCCACTTT
CDR3: CASSLGWTGGRYNSPLHF

J: TRBJ1-2
V: TRBV6-5
size: .
D: .
DNA: TGTGCCAGCAGCTCACCCGGGACAACAATCCGGGGCTACACCTTC
CDR3: CASSSPGTTIRGYTF

J: TRBJ1-1
V: TRBV7-2
size: few
D: .
DNA: TGTGCCAGCAGCTTGCCACAGGGAACTGAAGCTTTCTTT
CDR3: CASSLPQGTEAFF

J: TRBJ2-2
V: TRBV5-1
size: .
D: .
DNA: TGCGCCAGCAGGGGTTTCAACACCGGGGAGCTGTTTTTT
CDR3: CASRGFNTGELFF

J: TRBJ1-5
V: TRBV5-8
size: .
D: .
DNA: TGTGCCAGCAGCTTGGCCCTGGCCGTAAATCAGCCCCAGCATTTT
CDR3: CASSLALAVNQPQHF

J: TRBJ2-3
V: TRBV7-9
size: .
D: TRBD2
DNA: TGTGCCAGCAGCTTACGCGGGGGGGACACAGATACGCAGTATTTT
CDR3: CASSLRGGDTDTQYF

J: TRBJ1-4
V: TRBV19
size: .
D: .
DNA: TGTGCCAGTAGCCCCATTGGGTTTGACCTTAGAAATGAAAAACTGTTTTTT
CDR3: CASSPIGFDLRNEKLFF

J: TRBJ1-4
V: TRBV30
size: .
D: TRBD1
DNA: TGTGCCTGGAGTGAACAGTTAGGGGGCGGAGATGAAAAACTGTTTTTT
CDR3: CAWSEQLGGGDEKLFF

J: TRBJ1-4
V: TRBV6-6
size: .
D: .
DNA: TGTGCCAGCAGTTACTCGGGTAGTGAAAAACTGTTTTTT
CDR3: CASSYSGSEKLFF

J: TRBJ2-7
V: TRBV18
size: .
D: .
DNA: TGTGCCAGCTCACCGGGGTTCGGAGTTGGCACCTACGAGCAGTACTTC
CDR3: CASSPGFGVGTYEQYF

J: TRBJ1-5
V: TRBV19
size: .
D: .
DNA: TGTGCCAGTAGTTTTGATCGGGATATCAATCAGCCCCAGCATTTT
CDR3: CASSFDRDINQPQHF

J: TRBJ2-2
V: TRBV19
size: .
D: .
DNA: TGTGCCAGTACTTATCGGGGGGCACGCACCGGGGAGCTGTTTTTT
CDR3: CASTYRGARTGELFF

J: TRBJ2-2
V: TRBV29-1
size: .
D: .
DNA: TGCAGCGTTGATGGGGGCAGCGGGGAGCTGTTTTTT
CDR3: CSVDGGSGELFF

J: TRBJ1-1
V: TRBV29-1
size: .
D: TRBD1
DNA: TGCAGCTCGTTTCAATGGACAGGGGGCACGGACACTGAAGCTTTCTTT
CDR3: CSSFQWTGGTDTEAFF

J: TRBJ2-3
V: TRBV11-2
size: .
D: .
DNA: TGTGCCAGCAGCTTAGAGGGTTCAGATACGCAGTATTTT
CDR3: CASSLEGSDTQYF

J: TRBJ1-2
V: TRBV5-1
size: .
D: .
DNA: TGCGCCAGCAGCTTGTACCCGTCCGGGCACTCCTATGGCTACACCTTC
CDR3: CASSLYPSGHSYGYTF

J: TRBJ2-5
V: TRBV29-1
size: .
D: .
DNA: TGCAGCGTTGAGTCTGGCTCACGGGAGACCCAGTACTTC
CDR3: CSVESGSRETQYF

J: TRBJ1-2
V: TRBV29-1
size: .
D: .
DNA: TGCAGCGTTGAACAAGGTCGGGGCATAACCAACTATGGCTACACCTTC
CDR3: CSVEQGRGITNYGYTF

J: TRBJ1-2
V: TRBV7-5
size: .
D: .
DNA: TGTGTCAGAAGCCCCGCTCCTCCGAGTGGGGATCGGGCTGGCTACACCTTC
CDR3: CVRSPAPPSGDRAGYTF

J: TRBJ2-7
V: TRBV30
size: .
D: .
DNA: TGTGCCTGGAGAGGGTTAGGCGAGCAGTACTTC
CDR3: CAWRGLGEQYF

J: TRBJ1-5
V: TRBV19
size: once
D: .
DNA: TGTGCCAGTAGTCCCGGGCCTAGCAATCAGCCCCAGCATTTT
CDR3: CASSPGPSNQPQHF

J: TRBJ2-3
V: TRBV5-6
size: .
D: TRBD2
DNA: TGTGCCAGCAGCCAAGCGGGGGGAGGCACAGATACGCAGTATTTT
CDR3: CASSQAGGGTDTQYF